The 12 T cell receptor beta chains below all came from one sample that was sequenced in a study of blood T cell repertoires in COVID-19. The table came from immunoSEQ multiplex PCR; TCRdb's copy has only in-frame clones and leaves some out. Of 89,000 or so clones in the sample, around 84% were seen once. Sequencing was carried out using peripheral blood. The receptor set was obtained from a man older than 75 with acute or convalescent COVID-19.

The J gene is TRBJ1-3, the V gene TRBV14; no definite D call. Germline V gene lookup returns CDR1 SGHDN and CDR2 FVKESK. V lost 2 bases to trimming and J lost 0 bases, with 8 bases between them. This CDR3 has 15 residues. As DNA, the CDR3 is TGTGCCAGCAGCCAAATGGTTAGCTCTGGAAACACCATATATTTT. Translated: CASSQMVSSGNTIYF.

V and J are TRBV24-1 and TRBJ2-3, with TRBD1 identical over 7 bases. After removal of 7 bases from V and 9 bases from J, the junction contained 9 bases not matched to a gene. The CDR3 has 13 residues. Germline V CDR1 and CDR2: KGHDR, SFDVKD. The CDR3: CATRTRAGGTQYF. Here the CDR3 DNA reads TGTGCCACCAGAACCCGGGCAGGGGGAACGCAGTATTTT.

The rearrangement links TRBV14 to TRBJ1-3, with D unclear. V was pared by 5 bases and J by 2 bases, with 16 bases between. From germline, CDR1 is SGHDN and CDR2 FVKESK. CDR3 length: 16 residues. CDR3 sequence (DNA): TGTGCCAGCAGCTTGGTTCGGGGTTCGCCTGGAAACACCATATATTTT. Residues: CASSLVRGSPGNTIYF.

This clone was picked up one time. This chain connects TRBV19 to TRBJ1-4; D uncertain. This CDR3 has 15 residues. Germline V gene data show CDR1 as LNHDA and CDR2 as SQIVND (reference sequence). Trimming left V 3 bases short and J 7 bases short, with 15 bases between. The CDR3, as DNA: TGTGCCAGTAGTATTGGAGGTTCACGGGTTGAAAAACTGTTTTTT. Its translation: CASSIGGSRVEKLFF.

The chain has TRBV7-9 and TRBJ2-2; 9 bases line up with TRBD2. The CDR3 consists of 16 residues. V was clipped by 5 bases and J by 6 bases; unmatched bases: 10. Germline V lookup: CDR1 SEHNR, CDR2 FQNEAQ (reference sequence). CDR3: CASSTSREGLPGELFF. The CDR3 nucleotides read TGTGCCAGCAGCACATCGCGGGAGGGCCTGCCCGGGGAGCTGTTTTTT.

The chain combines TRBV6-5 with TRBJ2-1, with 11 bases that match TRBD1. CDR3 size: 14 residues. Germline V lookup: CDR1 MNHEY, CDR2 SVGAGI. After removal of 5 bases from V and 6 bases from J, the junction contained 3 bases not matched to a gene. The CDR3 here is CASSQDRGLNEQFF. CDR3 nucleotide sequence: TGTGCCAGCAGTCAGGACAGGGGGCTCAATGAGCAGTTCTTC.

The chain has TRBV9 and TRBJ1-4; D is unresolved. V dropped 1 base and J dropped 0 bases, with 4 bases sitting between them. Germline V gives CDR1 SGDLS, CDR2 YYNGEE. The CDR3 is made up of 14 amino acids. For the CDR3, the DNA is TGTGCCAGCAGCGTACCATCAACTAATGAAAAACTGTTTTTT. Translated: CASSVPSTNEKLFF.

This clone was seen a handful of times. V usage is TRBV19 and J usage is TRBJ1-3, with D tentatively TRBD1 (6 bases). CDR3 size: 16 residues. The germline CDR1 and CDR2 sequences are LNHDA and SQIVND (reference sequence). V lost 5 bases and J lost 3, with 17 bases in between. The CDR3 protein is CASSVTQGLVGNTIYF. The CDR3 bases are TGTGCCAGTAGTGTGACACAGGGCCTTGTTGGAAACACCATATATTTT.

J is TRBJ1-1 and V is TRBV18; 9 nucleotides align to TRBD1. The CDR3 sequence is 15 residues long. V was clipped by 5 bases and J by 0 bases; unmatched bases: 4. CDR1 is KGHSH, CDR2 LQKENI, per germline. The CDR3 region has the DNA TGTGCCAGCTCAGACAGGGGGTCGATGAACACTGAAGCTTTCTTT. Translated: CASSDRGSMNTEAFF.

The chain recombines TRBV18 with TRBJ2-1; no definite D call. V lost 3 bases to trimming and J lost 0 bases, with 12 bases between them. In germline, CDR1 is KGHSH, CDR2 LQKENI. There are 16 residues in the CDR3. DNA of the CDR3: TGTGCCAGCTCACCGCGACGGGTGAGCTCCTACAATGAGCAGTTCTTC. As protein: CASSPRRVSSYNEQFF. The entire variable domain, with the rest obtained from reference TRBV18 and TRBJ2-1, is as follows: NAGVMQNPRHLVRRRGQEARLRCSPMKGHSHVYWYRQLPEEGLKFMVYLQKENIIDESGMPKERFSAEFPKEGPSILRIQQVVRGDSAAYFCASSPRRVSSYNEQFFGPGTRLTVL.

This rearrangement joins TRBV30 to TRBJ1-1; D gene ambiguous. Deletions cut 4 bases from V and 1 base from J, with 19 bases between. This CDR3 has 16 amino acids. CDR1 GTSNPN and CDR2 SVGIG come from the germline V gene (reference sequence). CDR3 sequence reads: CAWKRDQLLKNTEAFF. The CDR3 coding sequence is TGTGCCTGGAAAAGAGATCAACTTCTTAAGAACACTGAAGCTTTCTTT.

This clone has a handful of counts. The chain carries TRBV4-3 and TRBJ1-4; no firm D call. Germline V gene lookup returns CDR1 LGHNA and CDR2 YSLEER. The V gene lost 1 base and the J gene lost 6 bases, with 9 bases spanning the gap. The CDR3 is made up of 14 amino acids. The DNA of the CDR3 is TGCGCCAGCAGCCAAGGAGGGTTCGATGAAAAACTGTTTTTT. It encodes CASSQGGFDEKLFF.